The clone carrying this T cell receptor beta chain appeared a few times. Its antigen is not known. The germline CDR1 and CDR2 sequences are SGHVS and FNYEAQ. CDR3 length equals 15 residues. V was trimmed by 1 base and J by 9 bases, leaving 16 bases between them. Genomic DNA, the template, was used for profiling of the TCR beta VDJ and CDR3. TCRdb fed the reads into MiXCR, producing one record per CDR3 protein. The table lists 150,000 to 200,000 distinct CDR3 sequences, less than 60% of them singletons. The data stem from a study of CD8+CD57+ T cells in acquired aplastic anemia. Study-level points and caveats: The study identified twenty-nine CD8+ CDR3 sequences shared by patients and controls.

Sequencing was done on patients that had shown CD8+CD57+ cell expansion by flow cytometry. Patients had undergone no therapy by the time their blood was sampled. Sequencing was carried out using sorted CD4+, CD8+, or CD8+CD57+ T cells (not recorded which) from PBMCs. The sequence came from a human donor with aplastic anemia. The chain joins TRBV7-6 to TRBJ1-5; D is uncertain. The CDR3 bases are TGTGCCAGCAGCTTAGGACCCGGACTCGGCGGGCCCCAGCATTTT. Protein: CASSLGPGLGGPQHF.